Presented here are 22 T cell receptor beta chains from one specimen sequenced in a study of blood T cell repertoires in COVID-19. The method was immunoSEQ multiplex PCR; TCRdb's version includes in-frame clones alone and lacks a portion of them. This table has 250,000 or so clones, roughly 85% appearing once. Sample: PBMCs or T cells enriched from blood (not recorded which). The receptor source for this set is a woman in her fifties or sixties who had been exposed to COVID-19.

The gene calls are TRBV19 and TRBJ1-5, with D possibly being TRBD1 (5 bases). Germline CDR1 reads LNHDA; CDR2 reads SQIVND (reference sequence). CDR3 length: 14 amino acids. V was shortened by 7 bases and J by 4 bases, with 14 bases between the two germline ends. In DNA, the CDR3 is TGTGCCAGTAATGGGGCAATGGGAAATCAGCCCCAGCATTTT. Its translation is CASNGAMGNQPQHF.

V usage is TRBV9 and J usage is TRBJ2-7, with D possibly being TRBD2 (6 bases). V shed 0 bases and J shed 3 bases, with 13 bases lying between them. Germline loops: CDR1 SGDLS, CDR2 YYNGEE. The CDR3 totals 15 residues. The CDR3 bases are TGTGCCAGCAGCGTAGACGGGACTCCCTTCTACGAGCAGTACTTC. As protein: CASSVDGTPFYEQYF.

The J gene is TRBJ1-5, the V gene TRBV21-1. TRBV21-1 corresponds to a pseudogene. The CDR3 extends over 17 amino acids. The CDR3 is CASSTPPGGSPDQPQHF. DNA of the CDR3: TGTGCCAGCAGCACCCCCCCTGGGGGGTCTCCAGATCAGCCCCAGCATTTT.

This clone has a handful of counts. V is TRBV5-6 and J is TRBJ1-1; a weak D match, TRBD1 (5 bases). CDR1 and CDR2 from the germline V gene are SGHDT and YYEEEE. The CDR3 covers 15 residues. The V end lost 2 bases, the J end lost 1 base, and 12 bases lay between the germline ends. For the CDR3, the DNA is TGTGCCAGCAGCTTCCAGGGTAGGGGGAACACTGAAGCTTTCTTT. Translation gives CASSFQGRGNTEAFF.

The rearrangement uses TRBV27 and TRBJ2-1, with no clear D. The V end was cut by 4 bases, the J end by 8 bases, with 15 bases between. The CDR3 consists of 14 residues. Germline CDR1 reads MNHEY; CDR2 reads SMNVEV (reference sequence). The CDR3 nucleotides are TGTGCCAGCAGTTCCCTAGGTCCACAAGATGAGCAGTTCTTC. It encodes CASSSLGPQDEQFF.

The rearrangement joins TRBV5-4 to TRBJ1-1; D is unclear. This CDR3 comprises 12 residues. V was cut by 2 bases and J by 6 bases, with 8 bases left in between. CDR1 SGHNT and CDR2 YYREEE come from the germline V gene (reference sequence). This CDR3 is CASSFGAAEAFF. The CDR3 region has the DNA TGTGCCAGCAGCTTCGGTGCGGCTGAAGCTTTCTTT. The variable domain in full, with the rest retrieved from reference TRBV5-4 and TRBJ1-1, is ETGVTQSPTHLIKTRGQQVTLRCSSQSGHNTVSWYQQALGQGPQFIFQYYREEENGRGNFPPRFSGLQFPNYSSELNVNALELDDSALYLCASSFGAAEAFFGQGTRLTVV.

V gene TRBV7-2 combines with J gene TRBJ2-1; the match to TRBD2 covers 10 bases. V trimming: 5 bases; J trimming: 4 bases; junction bases outside the gene matches: 5. Germline-derived CDR1 and CDR2 are SGHTA and FQGNSA. The CDR3 spans 15 residues. The CDR3 DNA reads TGTGCCAGCAGCACATCTAGCGGGGGTTACAATGAGCAGTTCTTC. As protein: CASSTSSGGYNEQFF.

This clone was observed a handful of times. The rearrangement uses TRBV29-1 and TRBJ2-5, with D possibly matching TRBD1 (5 bases). CDR1 and CDR2 from the germline V gene are SQVTM and ANQGSEA. Trimming left V 3 bases short and J 4 bases short, with 9 bases between. This CDR3 contains 12 residues. CDR3: CSVDSGAETQYF. CDR3 DNA: TGCAGCGTTGATTCTGGGGCAGAGACCCAGTACTTC. Drawing the rest from reference TRBV29-1 and TRBJ2-5, the complete variable domain is SAVISQKPSRDICQRGTSLTIQCQVDSQVTMMFWYRQQPGQSLTLIATANQGSEATYESGFVIDKFPISRPNLTFSTLTVSNMSPEDSSIYLCSVDSGAETQYFGPGTRLLVL.

The chain links TRBV5-1 to TRBJ1-1; 7 bases are a match to TRBD1. The ends lost 4 bases at V and 4 bases at J; junction bases unmatched: 10. This CDR3 spans 15 amino acids. In germline, CDR1 is SGHRS, CDR2 YFSETQ. The DNA of the CDR3 is TGCGCCAGCAGCCTGGGAGGGGGCGAGGGCACTGAAGCTTTCTTT. The encoded protein is CASSLGGGEGTEAFF.

The chain has TRBV7-2 and TRBJ2-1, with D unclear. CDR3 length: 15 residues. The V gene lost 4 bases and the J gene lost 6 bases, with 16 bases spanning the gap. Germline CDR1 is SGHTA and CDR2 is FQGNSA. CDR3 loop: CASSSIDRGSNEQFF. The CDR3 nucleotides are TGTGCCAGCAGCTCGATCGACCGCGGAAGCAATGAGCAGTTCTTC.

This chain joins TRBV27 and TRBJ2-1; 8 nucleotides match TRBD1. This CDR3 region has 15 residues. The germline CDR1 and CDR2 sequences are MNHEY and SMNVEV (reference sequence). V lost 7 bases and J lost 2; bases outside the gene matches: 7. The CDR3 DNA is TGTGCCAGCAAGGGGAGGACAGGGACCTACAATGAGCAGTTCTTC. This codes for CASKGRTGTYNEQFF.

The V call is TRBV29-1, the J call TRBJ1-2; possibly TRBD1 for D (5 bases). This CDR3 has 13 amino acids. Germline V gene sequence: CDR1 SQVTM, CDR2 ANQGSEA. Trimming left V 0 bases short and J 2 bases short, with 7 bases between. CDR3 loop: CSVEEDRNYGYTF. In nucleotides, the CDR3 is TGCAGCGTTGAAGAAGACAGAAACTATGGCTACACCTTC. The full variable domain, completed using reference TRBV29-1 and TRBJ1-2, is SAVISQKPSRDICQRGTSLTIQCQVDSQVTMMFWYRQQPGQSLTLIATANQGSEATYESGFVIDKFPISRPNLTFSTLTVSNMSPEDSSIYLCSVEEDRNYGYTFGSGTRLTVV.

This rearrangement joins TRBV12-3 or TRBV12-4 to TRBJ1-1, with 9 bases lining up with TRBD1. This CDR3 region has 12 residues. After removal of 6 bases from V and 11 bases from J, the junction contained 7 bases not matched to a gene. This chain's CDR3 is CASSSGTGRAFF. CDR3 DNA: TGTGCCAGCAGCTCCGGGACAGGGCGCGCTTTCTTT.

The CDR3: CATSDSSLAGLTGELFF. The CDR3 DNA reads TGTGCCACCAGTGACTCTTCACTAGCGGGCCTGACCGGGGAGCTGTTTTTT. The genes are TRBV24-1 and TRBJ2-2; 9 bases are shared with TRBD2. With V trimmed by 4 bases and J by 5 bases, 10 bases remained unmatched. The CDR3 has 17 amino acids. Germline CDR1 and CDR2: KGHDR and SFDVKD.

V usage is TRBV3-1 (or the pseudogene TRBV3-2) and J usage is TRBJ1-1, with D possibly TRBD1 on 6 matching bases. CDR1 LGHDT and CDR2 YNNKEL come from the germline V gene (reference sequence). The CDR3 has 15 residues. Deletions cut 2 bases from V and 3 bases from J, with 13 bases between. CDR3: CASSQPSQGYTEAFF. The CDR3 DNA follows: TGTGCCAGCAGCCAACCCTCTCAGGGGTACACTGAAGCTTTCTTT.

The genes are TRBV24-1 and TRBJ1-2, with D hard to call. Germline V gene data show CDR1 as KGHDR and CDR2 as SFDVKD. CDR3 length: 13 residues. V was trimmed by 6 bases and J by 7 bases, leaving 14 bases between them. CDR3 nucleotide sequence: TGTGCCACCAGTCGTCCGGGTGATGGTGGCTACACCTTC. It specifies CATSRPGDGGYTF.

Concerning this clone: The sample carries other DNA sequences with the same CDR3. This sequence joins TRBV7-2 and TRBJ1-1; D not certain. The CDR3 covers 13 residues. The V end was cut by 1 base, the J end by 5 bases, with 8 bases between. In germline, CDR1 is SGHTA, CDR2 FQGNSA. The CDR3 coding sequence is TGTGCCAGCAGCTTAGGCTCGGGAACTGAAGCTTTCTTT. Translated: CASSLGSGTEAFF. Complete variable domain (other parts from reference TRBV7-2 and TRBJ1-1): GAGVSQSPSNKVTEKGKDVELRCDPISGHTALYWYRQSLGQGLEFLIYFQGNSAPDKSGLPSDRFSAERTGGSVSTLTIQRTQQEDSAVYLCASSLGSGTEAFFGQGTRLTVV.

There are many counts of this clone. The chain recombines TRBV3-1 (or the pseudogene TRBV3-2) with TRBJ2-1; 12 nucleotides align to TRBD2. CDR3 length: 15 amino acids. The germline gives CDR1 LGHDT, CDR2 YNNKEL (reference sequence). V shed 4 bases and J 7 bases; nucleotides not matched to a gene: 5. CDR3: CASSPSGGAGNEQFF. The DNA of the CDR3 is TGTGCCAGCAGCCCTAGCGGGGGGGCGGGAAATGAGCAGTTCTTC.

To note about this clone: Other nucleotide sequences from this sample produce the same CDR3. CDR3 sequence (DNA): TGTGCCAGCAGGTCCACAGGGGGCAACTATGGCTACACCTTC. Translated: CASRSTGGNYGYTF. The chain couples TRBV28 to TRBJ1-2, with 9 nucleotides matching TRBD1. The CDR3 is 14 residues long. Per germline, CDR1 MDHEN and CDR2 SYDVKM. The V gene end was trimmed by 6 bases and the J gene end by 2 bases; junction bases not matched to a gene: 4.

This rearrangement joins TRBV7-9 to TRBJ2-3; D is possibly TRBD1 (6 bases). The germline CDR1 and CDR2 sequences are SEHNR and FQNEAQ (reference sequence). The V end was cut by 1 base, the J end by 5 bases, with 19 bases between. The CDR3 loop spans 17 amino acids. This CDR3 reads CASSLGPGELFRDTQYF. CDR3 bases: TGTGCCAGCAGCTTAGGACCAGGGGAGCTGTTTAGAGATACGCAGTATTTT.

J is TRBJ1-5 and V is TRBV28; 10 nucleotides agree with TRBD1. Germline lookup yields CDR1 MDHEN and CDR2 SYDVKM. Trimming took 6 bases from V and 1 from J; bases not matched to a gene: 6. The CDR3 has 16 residues. CDR3 sequence: CASRDDRGPSNQPQHF. DNA for the CDR3: TGTGCCAGCAGGGATGACAGGGGGCCGAGCAATCAGCCCCAGCATTTT.

This clone was detected ten times or more. The chain uses TRBV5-4 and TRBJ1-5, with 7 bases lining up with TRBD1. V lost 5 bases, J lost 3 bases, and 8 bases stayed unmatched. Germline V gene lookup returns CDR1 SGHNT and CDR2 YYREEE (reference sequence). The CDR3 spans 15 residues. The CDR3 DNA reads as TGTGCCAGCAGTAGGGGGCCCGGGGACAATCAGCCCCAGCATTTT. This encodes CASSRGPGDNQPQHF.